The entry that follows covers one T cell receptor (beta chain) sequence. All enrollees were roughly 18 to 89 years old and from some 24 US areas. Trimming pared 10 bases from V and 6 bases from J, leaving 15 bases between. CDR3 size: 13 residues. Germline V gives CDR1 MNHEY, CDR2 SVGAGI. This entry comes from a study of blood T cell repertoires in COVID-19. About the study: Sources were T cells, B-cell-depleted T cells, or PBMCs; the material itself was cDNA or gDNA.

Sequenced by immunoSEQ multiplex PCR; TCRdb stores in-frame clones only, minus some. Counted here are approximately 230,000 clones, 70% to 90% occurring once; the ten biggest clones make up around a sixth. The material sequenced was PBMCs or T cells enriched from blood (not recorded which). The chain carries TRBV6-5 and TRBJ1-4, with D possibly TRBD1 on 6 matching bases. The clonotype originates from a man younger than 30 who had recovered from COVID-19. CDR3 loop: CATQGLGDEKLFF. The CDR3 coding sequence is TGTGCCACCCAGGGGTTGGGGGATGAAAAACTGTTTTTT.